Included here is one TCR beta chain sequence, with context. This specimen belongs to a study of T cells in Graves' hyperthyroidism and ophthalmopathy. The CDR3 regions of TCR beta were amplified from RNA transcripts. The HTBI set primed first-round TCR CDR3 RT-PCR. MiXCR was run by TCRdb on the multiplex PCR reads, yielding one entry per CDR3 protein. The sample contains roughly 400,000 distinct CDR3 sequences, more than 13% of which appear only once. Losses at the gene ends were 2 bases for V and 9 bases for J; bases not matched to a gene: 5. This CDR3 has 16 residues. Germline values: CDR1 MNHEY, CDR2 SVGEGT. Patients having uncontrolled infection, another autoimmune disease, pregnancy or lactation were not included. The PBMCs were sourced from fresh peripheral blood (approximately 10 ml).

This clonotype was sampled from a man aged 50-59 years with Graves' ophthalmopathy. J is TRBJ2-1 and V is TRBV6-2 or TRBV6-3; 15 bases agree with TRBD2. Sequenced sample: blood. This chain's CDR3 is CASSYRTSGRATEQFF. The CDR3 DNA reads TGTGCCAGCAGTTACAGGACTAGCGGGAGGGCCACTGAGCAGTTCTTC.